The 9 T cell receptor beta chains listed next were all sequenced from one sample in a study of T cells after yellow fever vaccination. TCRdb analysed the 5' RACE reads with MiXCR anew, one entry per CDR3 protein. The sample consists of about 320,000 distinct CDR3 sequences, 12% of them appearing once. The sample consisted of CD4+ T cells sorted from PBMCs, taken 15 days after the yellow fever booster vaccination. The receptors stem from a man aged 18 to 30 who received the YFV17D yellow fever vaccine.

The table lists this clonotype with a few counts. V and J are TRBV12-3 or TRBV12-4 and TRBJ2-4, with TRBD1 matching over 9 bases. J was trimmed by 4 bases and V by 5 bases; bases with no gene match: 3. This CDR3 is 14 amino acids long. Here the CDR3 reads CASSEGTGKNIQYF. In nucleotides, the CDR3 is TGTGCCAGCAGTGAGGGGACAGGGAAAAACATTCAGTACTTC.

V and J are TRBV11-2 and TRBJ2-2; a possible D gene is TRBD2 (5 bases). This CDR3 comprises 16 residues. The V and J ends lost 1 base and 5 bases respectively, with 14 bases between them. Germline values: CDR1 SGHAT, CDR2 FQNNGV. In DNA, the CDR3 is TGTGCCAGCAGCTTAGGCTTTACGGGATTTACCGGGGAGCTGTTTTTT. Protein sequence: CASSLGFTGFTGELFF.

V usage is TRBV6-5 and J usage is TRBJ2-1; 11 bases line up with TRBD2. The germline V gene has CDR1 MNHEY and CDR2 SVGAGI. Trimming cost V 3 bases and J 7 bases; bases outside gene matches: 14. The CDR3 runs to 18 residues. The CDR3 region is CASSYTDSGTSGRNEQFF. The DNA of the CDR3 is TGTGCCAGCAGTTATACGGACTCCGGGACTAGCGGAAGAAATGAGCAGTTCTTC.

This clonotype was recorded a few times. This chain uses TRBV6-5 with TRBJ2-3; 8 bases match TRBD1. CDR3 length equals 14 residues. CDR1 and CDR2 from the germline V gene are MNHEY and SVGAGI. The V and J ends lost 4 bases and 3 bases, in that order; junction bases with no gene match: 3. CDR3 in amino acids: CASSSQGVTDTQYF. The CDR3 region has the DNA TGTGCCAGCAGTTCACAGGGGGTTACAGATACGCAGTATTTT.

The genes are TRBV24-1 and TRBJ1-1, with 9 bases lining up with TRBD1. V shed 7 bases and J 1 base; nucleotides not matched to a gene: 6. This CDR3 contains 15 residues. CDR1 and CDR2 (germline): KGHDR, SFDVKD. The CDR3 sequence: CATRRDRAGNTEAFF. Here the CDR3 DNA reads TGTGCCACCAGGAGGGACAGGGCGGGGAACACTGAAGCTTTCTTT.

This clonotype has only a few counts. The V and J genes are TRBV12-3 or TRBV12-4 and TRBJ2-5; TRBD2 might be the D (7 bases). The V gene lost 8 bases and the J gene lost 2 bases, with 12 bases spanning the gap. This CDR3 contains 13 residues. This chain's CDR3 is CASGGASQETQYF. The CDR3 bases are TGTGCCAGCGGGGGGGCAAGTCAAGAGACCCAGTACTTC.

This clonotype was detected a few times. The chain carries TRBV7-3 and TRBJ2-3, with D perhaps TRBD2 (6 bases). Trimming took off 6 bases at V and 2 bases at J, with 15 bases between the two ends. Looked up from germline, CDR1 is SGHTA and CDR2 is FQGTGA. This CDR3 is built from 15 residues. CDR3 nucleotide sequence: TGTGCCAGCAGGAATTCGGGACTTAACACAGATACGCAGTATTTT. This codes for CASRNSGLNTDTQYF.

The rearrangement joins TRBV7-2 to TRBJ1-2; possibly TRBD1 for D (5 bases). Per the germline V gene, CDR1 is SGHTA and CDR2 is FQGNSA. This CDR3 region has 13 residues. Trimming cost V 5 bases and J 4 bases, with 11 bases left between them. DNA of the CDR3: TGTGCCAGCAGCGTAGGGCAGGGCTATGGCTACACCTTC. Amino acids: CASSVGQGYGYTF.

This clonotype was seen a handful of times. The chain recombines TRBV9 with TRBJ2-1; D call uncertain. The V end was cut by 0 bases, the J end by 2 bases, with 6 bases between. Per germline, CDR1 SGDLS and CDR2 YYNGEE. There are 14 residues in the CDR3. This CDR3 is CASSVATAYNEQFF. In DNA, the CDR3 is TGTGCCAGCAGCGTAGCTACAGCCTACAATGAGCAGTTCTTC.